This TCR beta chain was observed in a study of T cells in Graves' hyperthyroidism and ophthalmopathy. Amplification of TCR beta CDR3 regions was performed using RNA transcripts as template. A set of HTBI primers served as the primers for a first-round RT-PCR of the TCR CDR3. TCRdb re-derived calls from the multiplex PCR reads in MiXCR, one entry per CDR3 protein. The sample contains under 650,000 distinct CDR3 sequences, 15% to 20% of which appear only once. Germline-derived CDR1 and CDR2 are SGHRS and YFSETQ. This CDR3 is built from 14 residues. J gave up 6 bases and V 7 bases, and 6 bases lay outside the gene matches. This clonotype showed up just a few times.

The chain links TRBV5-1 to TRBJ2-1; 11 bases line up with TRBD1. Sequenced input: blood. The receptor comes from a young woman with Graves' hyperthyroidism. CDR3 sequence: CASDPGQGGNEQFF. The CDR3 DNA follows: TGCGCCAGCGACCCGGGACAGGGGGGCAATGAGCAGTTCTTC. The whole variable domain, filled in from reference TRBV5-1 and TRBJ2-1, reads KAGVTQTPRYLIKTRGQQVTLSCSPISGHRSVSWYQQTPGQGLQFLFEYFSETQRNKGNFPGRFSGRQFSNSRSEMNVSTLELGDSALYLCASDPGQGGNEQFFGPGTRLTVL.